The next 10 T cell receptor beta chains were all read from a single sample in a study of shared clonotypes between healthy human individuals. The table came from immunoSEQ multiplex PCR; TCRdb's copy has only in-frame clones and leaves some out. The sample holds 330,000 or so clones, approximately 79% seen once. The sequenced material came from memory CD4+ T cells sorted from blood. Subset denoted: CD45RA-negative fraction. These receptors originate from a man younger than 45 in good health.

The genes are TRBV19 and TRBJ2-3; the match to TRBD2 covers 12 bases. The junction had 14 bases not matched to a gene; V was cut back by 8 bases and J by 2 bases. This CDR3 is 18 amino acids long. Germline V gives CDR1 LNHDA, CDR2 SQIVND (reference sequence). The CDR3 DNA reads TGTGCCAGTCAGACTAGCGGGAGCGTCTCACTCATCACAGATACGCAGTATTTT. It translates to CASQTSGSVSLITDTQYF.

The chain employs TRBV4-1 and TRBJ1-1; no reliable D call. Germline CDR1 and CDR2: MGHRA and YSYEKL. The CDR3 is 13 residues long. Trimming removed 4 bases from V and 1 base from J, with 7 bases in between. The CDR3 nucleotides are TGCGCCAGCAGCCCACGGGGGAACACTGAAGCTTTCTTT. Its protein product is CASSPRGNTEAFF.

As regards this clone: Other DNA sequences in this specimen translate into the identical CDR3. CDR3 DNA sequence: TGTGCCAGCAGTGATCGGGGGCCCACAGATACGCAGTATTTT. Translating it yields CASSDRGPTDTQYF. V gene TRBV6-1 combines with J gene TRBJ2-3; either TRBD1 or TRBD2 may fit D (6 bases each). Germline loops: CDR1 MNHNS, CDR2 SASEGT. The V end was cut by 3 bases, the J end by 2 bases, with 9 bases between. CDR3 length: 14 amino acids.

The chain is built from TRBV6-6 and TRBJ2-5; TRBD2 matches 15 bases. There are 14 residues in the CDR3. Unmatched junction bases numbered 4, after V lost 5 bases and J lost 9 bases. Germline V gene lookup returns CDR1 MNHNY and CDR2 SVGAGI (reference sequence). The CDR3 loop is CASSPGLAGGAQYF. CDR3 nucleotide sequence: TGTGCCAGCAGTCCAGGACTAGCGGGAGGGGCCCAGTACTTC.

The chain recombines TRBV11-2 with TRBJ2-5; 16 bases fit TRBD2. The V gene's germline CDR1 is SGHAT and CDR2 FQNNGV. The CDR3 is made up of 17 amino acids. V was clipped by 4 bases and J by 4 bases; unmatched bases: 6. In DNA form, the CDR3 reads TGTGCCAGCAGCTCCGGGACTAGCGGGAGGGGTGTAGAGACCCAGTACTTC. This gives the protein CASSSGTSGRGVETQYF. Variable domain in full (rest from reference TRBV11-2 and TRBJ2-5): EAGVAQSPRYKIIEKRQSVAFWCNPISGHATLYWYQQILGQGPKLLIQFQNNGVVDDSQLPKDRFSAERLKGVDSTLKIQPAKLEDSAVYLCASSSGTSGRGVETQYFGPGTRLLVL.

CDR3 DNA sequence: TGTGCCAGCAGCGCTGACTTAACGGTGAAAAACACCATATATTTT. Its protein is CASSADLTVKNTIYF. The V gene is TRBV5-4, the J gene TRBJ1-3; D is unresolved. Germline CDR1 SGHNT, CDR2 YYREEE (reference sequence). The CDR3 covers 15 residues. With 4 bases removed from V and 6 bases from J, the gap between germline ends came to 17 bases.

This clone has just a few counts. This chain connects TRBV9 to TRBJ2-5; D tentatively reads TRBD1 or TRBD2 (5 bases each). This CDR3 has 15 residues. V lost 0 bases and J lost 5, with 14 bases in between. Germline V gives CDR1 SGDLS, CDR2 YYNGEE. The CDR3 coding sequence is TGTGCCAGCAGCGTAGACGGGCAAGGGGAGGAGACCCAGTACTTC. Its translation is CASSVDGQGEETQYF.

In this sample, this clone turned up many times. The V gene is TRBV11-2, the J gene TRBJ2-3; D remains ambiguous. V gave up 5 bases and J gave up 1 base, with 13 bases separating them. The CDR3 covers 15 residues. Germline CDR1 and CDR2: SGHAT and FQNNGV. The CDR3 region is CASSQWTRRTDTQYF. In nucleotides, the CDR3 is TGTGCCAGCAGCCAGTGGACCAGACGCACAGATACGCAGTATTTT.

This clone was counted only a few times. The gene calls are TRBV7-9 and TRBJ2-7, with D perhaps matching TRBD2 (5 bases). Looked up from germline, CDR1 is SEHNR and CDR2 is FQNEAQ (reference sequence). The CDR3 has 14 amino acids. Trimming shortened V by 8 bases and J by 0 bases, and 14 bases separated the two germline ends. CDR3 loop: CASLRGGSSYEQYF. DNA for the CDR3: TGTGCCAGCCTCCGCGGCGGGTCCTCCTACGAGCAGTACTTC.

The J gene is TRBJ2-3, the V gene TRBV7-8, with 9 positions matching TRBD1. Germline lookup yields CDR1 SGHVS and CDR2 FQNEAQ. V trimming: 1 base; J trimming: 0 bases; junction bases outside the gene matches: 8. CDR3 length: 18 amino acids. The CDR3 DNA reads as TGTGCCAGCAGCTTAGGGGGGACAGGGCCCCTTAGCACAGATACGCAGTATTTT. Translation: CASSLGGTGPLSTDTQYF.